This entry lists 19 T cell receptor beta chains sequenced from one sample in a study of human CD8 memory T cell subsets. UMI-labeled 5' RACE was used, and it produced the TCR beta libraries. With the 5' RACE reads reprocessed, TCRdb shows one record per CDR3 protein and no DNA. The sample data list around 19,000 distinct CDR3 sequences. The sample was CD8+ stem-like memory T cells (TSCM and TCM) sorted from PBMCs. Subset given: stem-like memory CD8 T cells (TSTEM), CCR7+ PD-1- TIGIT-. These receptor sequences come from a human donor in good health.

This chain joins TRBV19 and TRBJ2-7; TCRdb selects TRBD1, and the lack of DNA leaves this call unchecked. The V gene's germline CDR1 is LNHDA and CDR2 SQIVND (reference sequence). The CDR3 contains 15 residues. CDR3 amino acids: CASSKTGTFSYEQYF.

V and J are TRBV20-1 and TRBJ2-7; TCRdb picks TRBD2, but there is no DNA to check that call. CDR1 DFQATT and CDR2 SNEGSKA come from the germline V gene (reference sequence). This CDR3 is built from 16 residues. Here the CDR3 reads CSAPTGTSGGAYEQYF.

V usage is TRBV5-6 and J usage is TRBJ2-7; TCRdb indicates TRBD2, and absent DNA this call remains unverified. The CDR3 spans 14 residues. Germline CDR1 and CDR2: SGHDT and YYEEEE. The CDR3 spells CASSLALANYEQYF. Looking up the rest from reference TRBV5-6 and TRBJ2-7 gives the full variable domain: DAGVTQSPTHLIKTRGQQVTLRCSPKSGHDTVSWYQQALGQGPQFIFQYYEEEERQRGNFPDRFSGHQFPNYSSELNVNALLLGDSALYLCASSLALANYEQYFGPGTRLTVT.

The V and J genes are TRBV29-1 and TRBJ2-7; TCRdb indicates TRBD1, and absent DNA this call remains unverified. Germline CDR1 reads SQVTM; CDR2 reads ANQGSEA. This CDR3 spans 15 amino acids. CDR3: CSVELRDRGFYEQYF.

The CDR3: CASSPQLAGGSSYNEQFF. The J gene is TRBJ2-1, the V gene TRBV5-1; TCRdb designates TRBD2, a call that cannot be tested without DNA. The CDR3 covers 18 residues. CDR1 and CDR2 (germline): SGHRS, YFSETQ.

This clonotype shows up as medium-sized (0.01 to 0.1%) by frequency. The CDR3 spells CSVEIWENEQFF. V and J are TRBV29-1 and TRBJ2-1. Germline V lookup: CDR1 SQVTM, CDR2 ANQGSEA. CDR3 size: 12 residues.

V usage is TRBV28 and J usage is TRBJ2-1; as DNA is missing, the TRBD2 call by TCRdb cannot be tested. The CDR3 length is 20 residues. The germline CDR1 and CDR2 sequences are MDHEN and SYDVKM. Here the CDR3 reads CASSLPLAGDPPLGYNEQFF.

The chain joins TRBV20-1 to TRBJ2-7. CDR3 length: 13 residues. The germline V gene encodes CDR1 DFQATT and CDR2 SNEGSKA (reference sequence). CDR3 residues: CSASKQDYYEQYF.

According to its frequency, this clonotype is medium-sized (0.01 to 0.1%). The chain joins TRBV19 to TRBJ1-1; as DNA is missing, the TRBD1 call by TCRdb cannot be tested. From germline, CDR1 is LNHDA and CDR2 SQIVND (reference sequence). This CDR3 comprises 14 residues. Here the CDR3 reads CASSIVGQTTEAFF.

CDR3 protein: CASSDGTSFYEQYF. The V and J genes are TRBV6-2 or TRBV6-3 and TRBJ2-7; absent DNA, TCRdb's TRBD2 call cannot be checked. The CDR3 extends over 14 amino acids. The germline CDR1 and CDR2 sequences are MNHEY and SVGEGT.

Its frequency marks this clonotype as medium-sized. The genes are TRBV28 and TRBJ1-5. CDR3 length: 17 amino acids. CDR1 is MDHEN and CDR2 is SYDVKM in the germline V gene. CDR3 in amino acids: CASRSPREGRAGQPQHF.

This chain connects TRBV27 to TRBJ1-5; the TCRdb D gene call, TRBD1, has no DNA to confirm it. The CDR3 extends over 15 amino acids. Germline V gene sequence: CDR1 MNHEY, CDR2 SMNVEV (reference sequence). CDR3 loop: CASSLGGLYNQPQHF.

The CDR3 reads CASSDSGTGRGEQFF. This chain uses TRBV3-1 with TRBJ2-1; no DNA is available, so the TRBD1 call from TCRdb remains unchecked. The CDR3 covers 15 residues. CDR1 is LGHDT, CDR2 YNNKEL, per germline (reference sequence).

The chain is built from TRBV5-1 and TRBJ2-1. The CDR3 spans 14 residues. Germline loops: CDR1 SGHRS, CDR2 YFSETQ. The CDR3 loop reads CASSLRGQNNEQFF.

V and J are TRBV13 and TRBJ2-7; as DNA is missing, the TRBD2 call by TCRdb cannot be tested. This CDR3 is 13 amino acids long. Germline CDR1 PRHDT, CDR2 FYEKMQ (reference sequence). CDR3 amino acids: CASSDGGDYEQYF.

The chain combines TRBV12-3 or TRBV12-4 with TRBJ1-6; TCRdb returns TRBD1, unconfirmable since there is no DNA. The CDR3 covers 15 residues. The CDR3 region is CASSLSGLGTSNLHF.

The J gene is TRBJ2-3, the V gene TRBV6-5; the D gene TCRdb calls, TRBD2, cannot be checked with no DNA. The CDR3 spans 18 residues. Germline-derived CDR1 and CDR2 are MNHEY and SVGAGI. The CDR3 is CASGTLDPSGGSTDTQYF.

The chain is built from TRBV27 and TRBJ2-3. The germline V gene encodes CDR1 MNHEY and CDR2 SMNVEV (reference sequence). The CDR3 sequence is 13 residues long. CDR3 in amino acids: CASSLQTDDTQYF.

The chain carries TRBV27 and TRBJ2-3; TCRdb designates TRBD1, a call that cannot be tested without DNA. Germline-derived CDR1 and CDR2 are MNHEY and SMNVEV (reference sequence). This CDR3 comprises 17 residues. CDR3 region: CASSYPEGALSTDTQYF.